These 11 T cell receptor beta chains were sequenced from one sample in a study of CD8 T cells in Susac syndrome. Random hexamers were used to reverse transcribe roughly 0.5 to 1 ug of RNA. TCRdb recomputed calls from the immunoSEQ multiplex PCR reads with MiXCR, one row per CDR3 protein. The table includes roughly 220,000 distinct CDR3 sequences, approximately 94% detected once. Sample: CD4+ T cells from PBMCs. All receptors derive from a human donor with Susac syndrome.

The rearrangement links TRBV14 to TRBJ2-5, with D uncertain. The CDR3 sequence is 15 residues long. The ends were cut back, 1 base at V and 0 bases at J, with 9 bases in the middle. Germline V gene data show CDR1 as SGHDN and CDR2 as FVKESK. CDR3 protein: CASSQGAVYQETQYF. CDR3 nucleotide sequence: TGTGCCAGCAGCCAAGGGGCAGTGTACCAAGAGACCCAGTACTTC.

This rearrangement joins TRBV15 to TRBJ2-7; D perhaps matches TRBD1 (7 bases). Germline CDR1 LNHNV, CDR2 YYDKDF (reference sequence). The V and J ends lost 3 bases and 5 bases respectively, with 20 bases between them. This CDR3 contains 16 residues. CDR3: CATSSRGGQGVNEQYF. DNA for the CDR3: TGTGCCACCAGCAGCAGAGGGGGGCAGGGGGTCAACGAGCAGTACTTC.

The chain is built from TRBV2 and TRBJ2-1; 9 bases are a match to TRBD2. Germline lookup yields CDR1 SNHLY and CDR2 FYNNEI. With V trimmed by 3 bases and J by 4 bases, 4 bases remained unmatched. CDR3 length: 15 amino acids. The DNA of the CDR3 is TGTGCCAGCAGTGATAGCGGGGGCAGATACAATGAGCAGTTCTTC. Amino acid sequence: CASSDSGGRYNEQFF. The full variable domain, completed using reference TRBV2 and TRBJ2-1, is EPEVTQTPSHQVTQMGQEVILRCVPISNHLYFYWYRQILGQKVEFLVSFYNNEISEKSEIFDDQFSVERPDGSNFTLKIRSTKLEDSAMYFCASSDSGGRYNEQFFGPGTRLTVL.

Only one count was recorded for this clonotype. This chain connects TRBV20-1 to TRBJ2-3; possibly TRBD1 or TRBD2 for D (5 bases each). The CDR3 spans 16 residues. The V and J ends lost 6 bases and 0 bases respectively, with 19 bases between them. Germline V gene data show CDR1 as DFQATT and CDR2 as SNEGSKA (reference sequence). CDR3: CSANRRQTTSTDTQYF. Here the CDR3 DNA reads TGCAGTGCAAACCGCCGACAGACTACTAGCACAGATACGCAGTATTTT.

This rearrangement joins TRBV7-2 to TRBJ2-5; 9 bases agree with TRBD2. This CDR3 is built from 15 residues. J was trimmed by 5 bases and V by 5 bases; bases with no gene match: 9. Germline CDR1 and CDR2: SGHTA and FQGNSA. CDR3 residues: CASSPGGGESETQYF. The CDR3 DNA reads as TGTGCCAGCAGCCCCGGCGGGGGGGAGAGTGAGACCCAGTACTTC.

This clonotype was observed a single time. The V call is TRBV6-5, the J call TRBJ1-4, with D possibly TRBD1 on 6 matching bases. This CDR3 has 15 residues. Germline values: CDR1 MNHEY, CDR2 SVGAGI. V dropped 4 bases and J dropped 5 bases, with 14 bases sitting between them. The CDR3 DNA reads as TGTGCCAGCAGTTCCTTGACAAGGGGGAATGAAAAACTGTTTTTT. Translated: CASSSLTRGNEKLFF.

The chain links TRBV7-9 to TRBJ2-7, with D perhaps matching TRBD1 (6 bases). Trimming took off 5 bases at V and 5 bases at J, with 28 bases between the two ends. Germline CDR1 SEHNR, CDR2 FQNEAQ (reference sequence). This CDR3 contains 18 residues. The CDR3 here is CASSRSTPLTGTRDEQYF. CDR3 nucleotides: TGTGCCAGCAGCCGAAGCACCCCTTTAACAGGGACGCGGGACGAGCAGTACTTC.

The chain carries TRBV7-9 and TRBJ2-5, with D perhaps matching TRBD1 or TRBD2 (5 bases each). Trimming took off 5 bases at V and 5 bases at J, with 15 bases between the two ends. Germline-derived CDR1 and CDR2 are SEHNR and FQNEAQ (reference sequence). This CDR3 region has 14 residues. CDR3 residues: CASSIHSGTETQYF. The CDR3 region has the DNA TGTGCCAGCAGCATTCATTCAGGGACGGAGACCCAGTACTTC.

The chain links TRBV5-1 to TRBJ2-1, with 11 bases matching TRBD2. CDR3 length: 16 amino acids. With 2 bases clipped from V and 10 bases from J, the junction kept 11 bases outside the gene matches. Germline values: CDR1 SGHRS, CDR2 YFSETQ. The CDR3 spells CASSFSGTSGRGEQFF. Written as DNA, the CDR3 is TGCGCCAGCAGCTTCTCCGGGACTAGCGGTAGGGGGGAGCAGTTCTTC.

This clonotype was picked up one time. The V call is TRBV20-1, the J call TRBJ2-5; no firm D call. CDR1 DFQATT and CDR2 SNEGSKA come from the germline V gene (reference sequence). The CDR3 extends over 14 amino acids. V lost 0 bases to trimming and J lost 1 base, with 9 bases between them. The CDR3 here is CSARDFDVQETQYF. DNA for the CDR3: TGCAGTGCTAGAGATTTTGATGTCCAAGAGACCCAGTACTTC.

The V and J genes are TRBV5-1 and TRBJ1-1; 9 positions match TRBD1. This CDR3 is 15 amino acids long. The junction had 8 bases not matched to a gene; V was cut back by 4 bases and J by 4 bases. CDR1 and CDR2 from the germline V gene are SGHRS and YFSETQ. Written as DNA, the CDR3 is TGCGCCAGCAGCCCGGGACAGGGTCTCAGCACTGAAGCTTTCTTT. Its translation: CASSPGQGLSTEAFF.